This entry lists 18 T cell receptor beta chains sequenced from one sample in a study of T cell clusters in autoimmune cytopenias. TRB amplification used 250 ng of peripheral blood genomic DNA. TRB rearrangements were amplified by touch-down multiplex PCR with mixed TRB-A/B primers. From the multiplex PCR reads, TCRdb lists one entry per CDR3 protein and no DNA. The listing records 4,000 or so distinct CDR3 sequences. The sequencing input was peripheral blood. The receptors shown here come from a human donor with an autoimmune cytopenia or autoimmune hepatitis (not recorded which).

The genes are TRBV24-1 and TRBJ2-2; TCRdb returns TRBD1, unconfirmable since there is no DNA. The V gene's germline CDR1 is KGHDR and CDR2 SFDVKD. The CDR3 covers 18 residues. The CDR3 spells CATSDLLPGQPHTGELFF.

The chain uses TRBV29-1 and TRBJ2-5; TCRdb's D call of TRBD2 is untestable without DNA. CDR3 length: 13 residues. Germline lookup yields CDR1 SQVTM and CDR2 ANQGSEA. This CDR3 reads CSGSGAAEKTQYF.

J is TRBJ1-1 and V is TRBV29-1; TCRdb selects TRBD1, and the lack of DNA leaves this call unchecked. This CDR3 region has 13 residues. CDR1 is SQVTM and CDR2 is ANQGSEA in the germline V gene. The CDR3 here is CSVDLTGNTEAFF.

The CDR3 reads CASSLIWTQNDEQYF. V and J are TRBV7-9 and TRBJ2-7. Germline V gene data show CDR1 as SEHNR and CDR2 as FQNEAQ (reference sequence). There are 15 residues in the CDR3.

Its frequency marks this clonotype as medium-sized. The chain is built from TRBV11-1 and TRBJ2-7; TCRdb picks TRBD1, but there is no DNA to check that call. This CDR3 contains 17 residues. Germline values: CDR1 SGHAT, CDR2 FQDESV (reference sequence). CDR3 amino acids: CASSGGWGQGENYEQYF.

This chain connects TRBV19 to TRBJ2-7; the D gene TCRdb calls, TRBD1, cannot be checked with no DNA. Germline V gene sequence: CDR1 LNHDA, CDR2 SQIVND (reference sequence). The CDR3 has 15 residues. The CDR3 sequence: CASSTGFGGGAEQYF.

V gene TRBV19 combines with J gene TRBJ1-5; the TCRdb D gene call, TRBD1, has no DNA to confirm it. Germline V CDR1 and CDR2: LNHDA, SQIVND (reference sequence). The CDR3 is made up of 13 amino acids. Here the CDR3 reads CASSIDRVQPQHF.

Frequency places this clonotype as medium-sized. The chain couples TRBV5-4 to TRBJ2-3. Germline-derived CDR1 and CDR2 are SGHNT and YYREEE (reference sequence). The CDR3 consists of 15 residues. The CDR3 is CASSLPSGSTDTQYF.

The V call is TRBV29-1, the J call TRBJ2-4. This CDR3 region has 13 residues. Germline V gene data show CDR1 as SQVTM and CDR2 as ANQGSEA. This chain's CDR3 is CSVVADGKNIQYF.

This clonotype is classed as large by frequency. The J gene is TRBJ2-7, the V gene TRBV29-1; TCRdb picks TRBD2, but there is no DNA to check that call. The CDR3 has 16 residues. CDR1 SQVTM and CDR2 ANQGSEA come from the germline V gene. The CDR3 loop reads CSVEEGTSGSSYEQYF.

This clonotype is identified as medium-sized (0.01 to 0.1%) from frequency. This chain connects TRBV27 to TRBJ2-7; the TRBD1 assignment by TCRdb is unverifiable without DNA. Germline CDR1 and CDR2: MNHEY and SMNVEV (reference sequence). The CDR3 consists of 13 residues. The CDR3 reads CASSSSGVGEQYF.

The chain couples TRBV5-6 to TRBJ2-3; TCRdb outputs TRBD2, but without DNA this stays unchecked. The CDR3 contains 13 residues. Germline V gene data show CDR1 as SGHDT and CDR2 as YYEEEE. The CDR3 sequence: CASSRERTDTQYF.

This chain joins TRBV11-1 and TRBJ2-2; TCRdb's assignment of TRBD2 cannot be checked, as there is no DNA. Germline loops: CDR1 SGHAT, CDR2 FQDESV (reference sequence). The CDR3 sequence is 18 residues long. This CDR3 reads CASSPQGPIGGGTGELFF.

V gene TRBV6-2 or TRBV6-3 combines with J gene TRBJ2-3. Germline-derived CDR1 and CDR2 are MNHEY and SVGEGT. The CDR3 has 11 residues. CDR3 residues: CASREADTQYF.

This CDR3 reads CAKTVWFATDF. The J gene is TRBJ2-7, the V gene TRBV27. CDR1 and CDR2 (germline): MNHEY, SMNVEV (reference sequence). The CDR3 covers 11 residues.

This chain joins TRBV11-1 and TRBJ2-1; without DNA, the TCRdb call of TRBD1 cannot be checked. The CDR3 extends over 16 amino acids. CDR1 is SGHAT and CDR2 is FQDESV in the germline V gene (reference sequence). The CDR3 protein is CASSSPRKGVENEQFF.

The V call is TRBV29-1, the J call TRBJ2-1; TCRdb reports TRBD2, a call that lacks DNA to check it against. The CDR3 is 15 amino acids. CDR1 SQVTM and CDR2 ANQGSEA come from the germline V gene. The CDR3 sequence: CSATGTSGRLNEQFF.

The gene calls are TRBV19 and TRBJ2-2; TCRdb's D call, TRBD2, is unchecked because there is no DNA. Germline-derived CDR1 and CDR2 are LNHDA and SQIVND (reference sequence). The length of the CDR3 is 17 residues. This CDR3 is CASSKVGAGGVTGELFF. Based on the CDR3 plus reference TRBV19 and TRBJ2-2, the full variable domain is DGGITQSPKYLFRKEGQNVTLSCEQNLNHDAMYWYRQDPGQGLRLIYYSQIVNDFQKGDIAEGYSVSREKKESFPLTVTSAQKNPTAFYLCASSKVGAGGVTGELFFGEGSRLTVL.